This TCR beta chain was sequenced in a study of regulatory T cells in long-lasting Graves disease. The germline V gene has CDR1 MNHNS and CDR2 SASEGT. Germline trimming cut 6 bases from V and 4 bases from J; bases unmatched to any gene: 5. The CDR3 totals 14 residues. This clonotype was seen ten or more times. Arm-PCR of CDR3 regions with iRepertoire HTBI primers generated TCR beta libraries. TCRdb re-analysed the multiplex PCR reads in MiXCR, keeping a single row per CDR3 protein. The sample records some 370,000 distinct CDR3 sequences, approximately 25% being singletons. Specified time point: persistent/refractory GD, antithyroid drugs over 5 years with positive TRAb. PBMCs provided the RNA from which the TCR library was made.

The clonotype comes from a woman in her thirties or forties with Graves disease. This sequence joins TRBV6-1 and TRBJ2-7; 11 nucleotides match TRBD2. This sample comprised peripheral blood mononuclear cells (PBMCs), obtained when the disease was refractory, from a patient treated with antithyroid drugs. The CDR3 sequence is CASRLAGGMYEQYF. CDR3 sequence (DNA): TGTGCCAGCAGGCTAGCGGGAGGTATGTACGAGCAGTACTTC.